The rows below give T cell receptor beta chains drawn from one sample of a study of glioma-infiltrating T cells. One entry per CDR3 protein, called by TCRdb with MiXCR from the multiplex PCR reads. The data hold about 400,000 distinct CDR3 sequences, with more than 35% observed a single time. The sequencing sample was made of glioma tissue, nonneoplastic brain tissue, or PBMCs (not recorded which). The receptors were gathered from a human donor with low-grade glioma or glioblastoma, undergoing nonglioma brain surgery, or in good health (not recorded which). Each CDR3 is given with its conserved first and last residue. The order of the fields is D gene, J gene, V gene, clone size, CDR3 DNA, CDR3 protein. A D gene is named only where the DNA matches it firmly. Rows may omit the clone size; those that give it use once, few, many or a size class.

NA | TRBJ1-2 | TRBV2 | NA | TGTGCCAGCGGCATCGACAGTAACTATGGCTACACCTTC | CASGIDSNYGYTF
NA | TRBJ1-5 | TRBV6-1 | NA | TGTGCCAGCAGTGAATCTGGCGGTTATAGCAATAAGCCCCAGCATTTT | CASSESGGYSNKPQHF
NA | TRBJ2-1 | TRBV4-3 | few | TGCGCCAGCAGCCAACTAGTCTACAATGAGCAGTTCTTC | CASSQLVYNEQFF
NA | TRBJ2-2 | TRBV4-3 | many | TGCGCCAGCAGCCTAAACATGGTGGCTGGCACCGGGGAGCTGTTTTTT | CASSLNMVAGTGELFF
TRBD2 | TRBJ2-1 | TRBV27 | NA | TGTGCCAGCAGTTTAGTTGTCCCCTCCGGTGGCGGGAGGGAGTACAATGAGCAGTTCTTC | CASSLVVPSGGGREYNEQFF
NA | TRBJ1-1 | TRBV20-1 | few | TGCAGTGCCCGGGGCAGGGAAGAAACTGAAGCTTTCTTT | CSARGREETEAFF
NA | TRBJ1-2 | TRBV4-1 | NA | TGCGCCAGCAGCCTCCCAGGCAGGAGCCGCTATGGCTACACCTTC | CASSLPGRSRYGYTF
TRBD1 | TRBJ2-7 | TRBV25-1 | few | TGTGCCAGCAGTGAATTAGGACCCAGGGACAGGGGCTACGAGCAGTACTTC | CASSELGPRDRGYEQYF
NA | TRBJ2-6 | TRBV29-1 | NA | TGCAGCGCCCAAGACATGTCTGGGGCCAACGTCCTGACTTTC | CSAQDMSGANVLTF
NA | TRBJ2-3 | TRBV20-1 | few | TGCAGTGCTAGTAGTACCCCGGTTCTTTCGAGCACAGATACGCAGTATTTT | CSASSTPVLSSTDTQYF
TRBD2 | TRBJ2-3 | TRBV5-1 | NA | TGCGCCAGCAGCTTTGGACTAGCGGGAGGTCTCACAGATACGCAGTATTTT | CASSFGLAGGLTDTQYF
TRBD1 | TRBJ1-5 | TRBV15 | many | TGTGCCACCAGCAGAAAAGGACAGGGAGGCAATCAGCCCCAGCATTTT | CATSRKGQGGNQPQHF
NA | TRBJ1-1 | TRBV7-9 | NA | TGTGCCAGCAGCGTTATGCCCCCTGTGAACACCGAAGCTTTCTTT | CASSVMPPVNTEAFF
TRBD1 | TRBJ2-6 | TRBV7-8 | NA | TGTGCCAGCAGCTTAACAGGGGGACCTAGCTCTGGGGCCAACGTCCTGACTTTC | CASSLTGGPSSGANVLTF
NA | TRBJ2-3 | TRBV15 | many | TGTGCCACCAGCCCCTTCGAGGACCTAGATACGCAGTATTTT | CATSPFEDLDTQYF
TRBD1 | TRBJ2-2 | TRBV29-1 | NA | TGCAGCGTTCCGGACAGGGACACCGGGGAGCTGTTTTTT | CSVPDRDTGELFF
NA | TRBJ1-5 | TRBV20-1 | few | TGCAGTGCCAATTTACAGGGAACCCAGCCCCAGCATTTT | CSANLQGTQPQHF
NA | TRBJ1-6 | TRBV5-1 | few | TGCGCCAGCAGCTTACAAGGGCAGCTTAATTCACCCCTCCACTTT | CASSLQGQLNSPLHF
NA | TRBJ2-3 | TRBV7-9 | NA | TGTGCCAGCAGCTCCCGGTTGTCCCAAGCGCAGTATTTT | CASSSRLSQAQYF
TRBD1 | TRBJ1-5 | TRBV20-1 | many | TGCAGTGCTAGAGAACAGGGGGCCCAGCCCCAGCATTTT | CSAREQGAQPQHF
NA | TRBJ1-4 | TRBV24-1 | NA | TGTGCCACCAGTGATCCCCAGGTGGGGGATGAAAAACTGTTTTTT | CATSDPQVGDEKLFF
TRBD2 | TRBJ2-1 | TRBV4-3 | many | TGCGCCAGCAGCCAAGATCAACTAGCGGGAGCGCATGAGCAGTTCTTC | CASSQDQLAGAHEQFF
NA | TRBJ1-1 | TRBV7-2 | NA | TGTGCCAGCACCCCCCAGGCGCTGAACACTGAAGCTTTCTTT | CASTPQALNTEAFF
TRBD2 | TRBJ2-7 | TRBV6-2/TRBV6-3 | many | TGTGCCAGCAGGGGAGGACTAGCGGGAGCCTACGAGCAGTACTTC | CASRGGLAGAYEQYF
NA | TRBJ2-3 | TRBV6-1 | many | TGTGTAGTTGTTAGGGGCCGGATGCGTACAGATACGCAGTATTTT | CVVVRGRMRTDTQYF
NA | TRBJ1-2 | TRBV27 | many | TGTGCCAGCAGTCCGGGGGGGCACTATGGCTACACCTTC | CASSPGGHYGYTF
NA | TRBJ1-2 | TRBV27 | NA | TGTGCCAGCAGTTCCGGTCCCTATCCCCTCTATGGCTACACCTTC | CASSSGPYPLYGYTF
TRBD2 | TRBJ2-7 | TRBV25-1 | NA | TGTGCCAGCACAAAACCGGGACTAGCGGGAGGGCCTGGTGAGCAGTACTTC | CASTKPGLAGGPGEQYF
NA | TRBJ1-1 | TRBV7-9 | few | TGTGCCAGCAGCTTGAGGGACACGGAGAACACTGAAGCTTTCTTT | CASSLRDTENTEAFF
NA | TRBJ2-2 | TRBV27 | NA | TGTGCCAGCAGTTGGAATAGCTTCGGGAACTCCGGGGAGCTGTTTTTT | CASSWNSFGNSGELFF
NA | TRBJ1-1 | TRBV7-9 | few | TGTGCCAGCAGCTTAGCACTTAGTGCCAACACTGAAGCTTTCTTT | CASSLALSANTEAFF
TRBD2 | TRBJ2-3 | TRBV7-2 | NA | TGTGCCAGCAGCTTCGCCATTAGCGGGAGGGCAGGAGATACGCAGTATTTT | CASSFAISGRAGDTQYF
NA | TRBJ1-5 | TRBV4-1 | NA | TGCGCCAGCAGCCCGTCTGGGGCAGGGGTTAATCAGCCCCAGCATTTT | CASSPSGAGVNQPQHF
TRBD2 | TRBJ2-7 | TRBV20-1 | NA | TGCAGTGCTCCCGGACTAGCGGGAGCAGGCAGCTCCTACGAGCAGTACTTC | CSAPGLAGAGSSYEQYF
TRBD2 | TRBJ2-1 | TRBV18 | NA | TGTGCCAGCTCAATAACGGGAGGGCCAGTTGAGCAGTTCTTC | CASSITGGPVEQFF
NA | TRBJ1-5 | TRBV7-2 | NA | TGTGCCAGCAGCTTAGCCCTAGGGGGAAATCAGCCCCAGCATTTT | CASSLALGGNQPQHF
NA | TRBJ2-7 | TRBV6-5 | NA | TGTGCCACCAGCCCAGGGGCAGGGTACGAGCAGTACTTC | CATSPGAGYEQYF
NA | TRBJ2-1 | TRBV6-2/TRBV6-3 | NA | TGTGCCAGCCTAGGCTGGACAGAGGTGGACAATGAGCAGTTCTTC | CASLGWTEVDNEQFF
NA | TRBJ1-2 | TRBV20-1 | few | TGCAGTGCTAGACCGGGGGCGATTTATAACTATGGCTACACCTTC | CSARPGAIYNYGYTF
NA | TRBJ2-7 | TRBV28 | NA | TGTGCCAGCAGTTTTGGCAGGGGTGACGAGCAGTACTTC | CASSFGRGDEQYF
NA | TRBJ2-1 | TRBV11-3 | many | TGTGCCAGCAGCTTTACGACGGGATTCTACAATGAGCAGTTCTTC | CASSFTTGFYNEQFF
TRBD1 | TRBJ1-1 | TRBV10-3 | few | TGTGCCATCAGTGAAAGGGGGCTTAACACTAAAGCTTTCTTT | CAISERGLNTKAFF
TRBD2 | TRBJ2-1 | TRBV18 | NA | TGTGCCAGCTCATCAGCGGGAGGCGGTGAGCAGTTCTTC | CASSSAGGGEQFF